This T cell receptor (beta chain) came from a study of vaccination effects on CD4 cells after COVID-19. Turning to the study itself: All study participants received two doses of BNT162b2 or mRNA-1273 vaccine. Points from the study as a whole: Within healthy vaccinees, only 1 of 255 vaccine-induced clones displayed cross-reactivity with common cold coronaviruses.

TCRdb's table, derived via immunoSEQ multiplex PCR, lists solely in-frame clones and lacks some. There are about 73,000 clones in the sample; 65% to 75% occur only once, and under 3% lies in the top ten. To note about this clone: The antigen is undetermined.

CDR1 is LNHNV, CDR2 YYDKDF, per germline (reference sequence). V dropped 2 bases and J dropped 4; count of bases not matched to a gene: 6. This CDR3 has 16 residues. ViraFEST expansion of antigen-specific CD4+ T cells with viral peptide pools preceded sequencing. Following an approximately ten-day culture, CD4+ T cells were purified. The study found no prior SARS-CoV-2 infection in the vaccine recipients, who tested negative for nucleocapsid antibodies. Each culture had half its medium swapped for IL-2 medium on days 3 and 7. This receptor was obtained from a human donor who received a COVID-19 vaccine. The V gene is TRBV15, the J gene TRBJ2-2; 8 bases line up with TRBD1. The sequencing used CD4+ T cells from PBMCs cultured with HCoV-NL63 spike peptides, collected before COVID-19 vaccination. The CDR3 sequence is CATSRTGTGGTGELFF. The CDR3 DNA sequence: TGTGCCACCAGCAGAACGGGGACAGGTGGCACCGGGGAGCTGTTTTTT.